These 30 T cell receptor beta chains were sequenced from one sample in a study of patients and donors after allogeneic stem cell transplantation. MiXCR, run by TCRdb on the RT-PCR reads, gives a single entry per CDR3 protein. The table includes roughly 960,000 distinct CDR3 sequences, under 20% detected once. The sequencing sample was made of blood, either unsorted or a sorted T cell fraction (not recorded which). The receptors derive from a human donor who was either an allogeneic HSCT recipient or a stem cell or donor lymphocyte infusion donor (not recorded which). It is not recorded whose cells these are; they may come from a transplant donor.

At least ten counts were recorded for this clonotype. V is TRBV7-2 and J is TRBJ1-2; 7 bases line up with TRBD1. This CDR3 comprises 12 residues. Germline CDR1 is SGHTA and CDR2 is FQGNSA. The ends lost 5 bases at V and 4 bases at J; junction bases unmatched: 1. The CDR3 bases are TGTGCCAGCAGCGGGACAGTCTATGGCTACACCTTC. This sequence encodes CASSGTVYGYTF. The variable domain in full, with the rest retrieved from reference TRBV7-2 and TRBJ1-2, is GAGVSQSPSNKVTEKGKDVELRCDPISGHTALYWYRQSLGQGLEFLIYFQGNSAPDKSGLPSDRFSAERTGGSVSTLTIQRTQQEDSAVYLCASSGTVYGYTFGSGTRLTVV.

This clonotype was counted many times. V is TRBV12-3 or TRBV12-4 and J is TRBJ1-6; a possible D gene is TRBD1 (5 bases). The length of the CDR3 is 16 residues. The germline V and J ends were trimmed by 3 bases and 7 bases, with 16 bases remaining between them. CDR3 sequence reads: CASSLVTAVRNSPLHF. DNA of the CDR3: TGTGCCAGCAGTTTGGTGACAGCCGTACGAAATTCACCCCTCCACTTT.

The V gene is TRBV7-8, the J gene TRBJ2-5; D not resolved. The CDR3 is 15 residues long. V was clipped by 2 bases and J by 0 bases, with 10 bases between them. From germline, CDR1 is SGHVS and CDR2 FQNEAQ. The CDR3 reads CASSLTRADQETQYF. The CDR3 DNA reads TGTGCCAGCAGCTTAACCCGGGCTGACCAAGAGACCCAGTACTTC.

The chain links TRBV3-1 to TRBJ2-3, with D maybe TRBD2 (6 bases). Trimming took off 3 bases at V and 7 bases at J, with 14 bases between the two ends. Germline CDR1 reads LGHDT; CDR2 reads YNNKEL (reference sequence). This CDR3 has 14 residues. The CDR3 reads CASSHQSSVHTQYF. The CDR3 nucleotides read TGTGCCAGCAGCCACCAATCTAGCGTCCATACGCAGTATTTT.

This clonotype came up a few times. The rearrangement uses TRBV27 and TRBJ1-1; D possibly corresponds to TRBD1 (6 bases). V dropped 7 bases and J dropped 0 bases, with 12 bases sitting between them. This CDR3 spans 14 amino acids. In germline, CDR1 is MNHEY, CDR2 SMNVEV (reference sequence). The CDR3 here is CASMEWDMNTEAFF. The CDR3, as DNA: TGTGCCAGCATGGAGTGGGACATGAACACTGAAGCTTTCTTT.

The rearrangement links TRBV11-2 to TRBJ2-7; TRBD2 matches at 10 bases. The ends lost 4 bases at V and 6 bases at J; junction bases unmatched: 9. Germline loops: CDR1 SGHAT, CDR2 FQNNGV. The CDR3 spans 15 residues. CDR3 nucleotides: TGTGCCAGCAGCTCATTAGCGGGAGGATTTCTCGAGCAGTACTTC. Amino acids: CASSSLAGGFLEQYF.

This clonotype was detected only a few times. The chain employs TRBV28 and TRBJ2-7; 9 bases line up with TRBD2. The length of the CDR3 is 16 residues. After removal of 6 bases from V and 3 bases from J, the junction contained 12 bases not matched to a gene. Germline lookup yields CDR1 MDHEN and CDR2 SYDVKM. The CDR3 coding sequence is TGTGCCAGCAGCTTCCTAGCGGGAAAACTTCGCTACGAGCAGTACTTC. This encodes CASSFLAGKLRYEQYF.

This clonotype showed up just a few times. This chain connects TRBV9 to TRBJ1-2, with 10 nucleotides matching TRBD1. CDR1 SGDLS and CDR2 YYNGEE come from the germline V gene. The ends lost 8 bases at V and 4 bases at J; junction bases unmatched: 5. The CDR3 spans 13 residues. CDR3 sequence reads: CASGGQGSYGYTF. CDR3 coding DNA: TGTGCCAGTGGGGGACAGGGGAGCTATGGCTACACCTTC.

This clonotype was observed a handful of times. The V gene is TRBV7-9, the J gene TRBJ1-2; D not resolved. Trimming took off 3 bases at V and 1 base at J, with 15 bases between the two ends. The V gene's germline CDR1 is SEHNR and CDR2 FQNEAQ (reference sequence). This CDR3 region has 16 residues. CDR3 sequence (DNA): TGTGCCAGCAGCTTTGTCGGCGGAAGCCTTAACTATGGCTACACCTTC. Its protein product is CASSFVGGSLNYGYTF.

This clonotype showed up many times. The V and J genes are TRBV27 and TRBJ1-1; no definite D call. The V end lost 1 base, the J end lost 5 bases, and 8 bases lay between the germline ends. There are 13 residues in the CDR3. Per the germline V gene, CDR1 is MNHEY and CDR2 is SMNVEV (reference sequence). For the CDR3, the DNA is TGTGCCAGCAGTTTATTGGCGGGTACTGAAGCTTTCTTT. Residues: CASSLLAGTEAFF.

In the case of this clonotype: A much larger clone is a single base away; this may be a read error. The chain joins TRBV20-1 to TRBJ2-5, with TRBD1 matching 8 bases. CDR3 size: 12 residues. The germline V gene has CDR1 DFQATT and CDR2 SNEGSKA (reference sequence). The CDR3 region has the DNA TGCTGTGCCTCAGGGGGCGGGGAGACCCAGTACTTC. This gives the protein CCASGGGETQYF.

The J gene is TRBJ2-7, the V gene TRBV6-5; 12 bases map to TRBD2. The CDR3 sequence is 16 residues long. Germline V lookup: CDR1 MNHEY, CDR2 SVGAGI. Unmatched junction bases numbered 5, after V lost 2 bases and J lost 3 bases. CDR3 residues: CASSYRTSGNNYEQYF. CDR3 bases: TGTGCCAGCAGTTACCGGACTAGCGGGAACAACTACGAGCAGTACTTC.

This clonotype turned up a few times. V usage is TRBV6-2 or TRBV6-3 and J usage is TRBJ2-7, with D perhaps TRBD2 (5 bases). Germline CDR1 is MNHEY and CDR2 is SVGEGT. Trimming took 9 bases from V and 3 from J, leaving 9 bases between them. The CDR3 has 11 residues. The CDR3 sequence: CASQRNYEQYF. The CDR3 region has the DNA TGTGCCAGTCAGCGGAACTACGAGCAGTACTTC.

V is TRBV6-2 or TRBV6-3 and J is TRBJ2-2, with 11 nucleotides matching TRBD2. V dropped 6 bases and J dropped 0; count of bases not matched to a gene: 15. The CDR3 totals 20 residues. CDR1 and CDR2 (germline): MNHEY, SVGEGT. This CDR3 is CASSVLTAGTSGTNTGELFF. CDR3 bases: TGTGCCAGCAGCGTGCTGACGGCCGGGACTAGCGGTACGAACACCGGGGAGCTGTTTTTT.

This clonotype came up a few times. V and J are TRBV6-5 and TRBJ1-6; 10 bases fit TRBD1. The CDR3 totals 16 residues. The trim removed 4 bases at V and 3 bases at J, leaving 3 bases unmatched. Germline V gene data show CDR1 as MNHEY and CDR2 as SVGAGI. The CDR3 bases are TGTGCCAGCAGTTTGCGGACAGGGGGCTATAATTCACCCCTCCACTTT. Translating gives CASSLRTGGYNSPLHF.

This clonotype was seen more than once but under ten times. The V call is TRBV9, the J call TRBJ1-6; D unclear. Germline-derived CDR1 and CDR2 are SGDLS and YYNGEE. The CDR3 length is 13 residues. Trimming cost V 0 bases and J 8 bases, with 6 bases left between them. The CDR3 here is CASSVGGDSPLHF. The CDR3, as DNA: TGTGCCAGCAGCGTAGGCGGTGATTCACCCCTCCACTTT.

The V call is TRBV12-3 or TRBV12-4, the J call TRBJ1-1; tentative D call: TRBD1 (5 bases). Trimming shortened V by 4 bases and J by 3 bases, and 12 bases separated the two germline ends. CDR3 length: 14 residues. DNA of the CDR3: TGTGCCAGCAGTTACGGGGGAACGGACACTGAAGCTTTCTTT. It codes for CASSYGGTDTEAFF.

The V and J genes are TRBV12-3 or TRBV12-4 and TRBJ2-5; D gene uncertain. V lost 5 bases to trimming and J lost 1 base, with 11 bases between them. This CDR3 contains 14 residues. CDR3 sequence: CASSLRLGQETQYF. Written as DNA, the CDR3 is TGTGCCAGCAGTCTCAGACTGGGCCAAGAGACCCAGTACTTC.

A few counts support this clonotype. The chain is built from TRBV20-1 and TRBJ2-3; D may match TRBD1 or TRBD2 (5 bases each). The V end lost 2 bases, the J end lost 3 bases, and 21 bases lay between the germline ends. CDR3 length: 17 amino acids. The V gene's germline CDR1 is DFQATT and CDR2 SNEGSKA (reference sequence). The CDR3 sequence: CSARKQGGSASTDTQYF. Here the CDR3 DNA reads TGCAGTGCTAGAAAGCAGGGTGGTAGCGCGAGTACAGATACGCAGTATTTT.

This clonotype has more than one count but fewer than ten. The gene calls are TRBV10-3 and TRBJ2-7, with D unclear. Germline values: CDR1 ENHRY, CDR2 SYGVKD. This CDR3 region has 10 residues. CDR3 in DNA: TGTGTCACCTCCGGCGACGAGCAGTACTTC. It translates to CVTSGDEQYF.

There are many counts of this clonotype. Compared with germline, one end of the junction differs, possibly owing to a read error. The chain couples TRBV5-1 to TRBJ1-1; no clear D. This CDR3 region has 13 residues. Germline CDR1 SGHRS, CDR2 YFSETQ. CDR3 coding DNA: TGTGCCAGCAGCTTACAGCAGAACACTGAAGCTTTCTTT. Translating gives CASSLQQNTEAFF.

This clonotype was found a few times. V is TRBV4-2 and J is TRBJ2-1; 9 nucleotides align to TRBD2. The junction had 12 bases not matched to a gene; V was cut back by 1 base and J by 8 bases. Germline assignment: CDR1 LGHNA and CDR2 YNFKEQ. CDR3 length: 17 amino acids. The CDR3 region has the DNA TGTGCCAGCAGCCAAGGGTCTAGCGGGGTAAGGGGGGATGAGCAGTTCTTC. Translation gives CASSQGSSGVRGDEQFF.

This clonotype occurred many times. This CDR3 reads CASSLTGYHEQFF. Written as DNA, the CDR3 is TGTGCCAGCAGTTTGACAGGGTATCACGAGCAGTTCTTC. The chain links TRBV7-9 to TRBJ2-1, with 7 bases matching TRBD1. CDR1 is SEHNR, CDR2 FQNEAQ, per germline (reference sequence). The CDR3 loop spans 13 amino acids. The junction had 9 bases not matched to a gene; V was cut back by 6 bases and J by 10 bases.

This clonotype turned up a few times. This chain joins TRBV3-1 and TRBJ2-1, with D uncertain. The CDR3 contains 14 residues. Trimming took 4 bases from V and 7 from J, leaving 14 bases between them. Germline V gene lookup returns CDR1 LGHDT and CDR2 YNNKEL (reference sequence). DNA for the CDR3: TGTGCCAGCAGCCCTACCGAAGGGCGGAATGAGCAGTTCTTC. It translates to CASSPTEGRNEQFF.

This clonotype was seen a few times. The CDR3 nucleotides read TGTGCCAGCAGCTCTATGACCCATCAGCCCCAGCATTTT. This encodes CASSSMTHQPQHF. The genes are TRBV27 and TRBJ1-5; no reliable D call. The V end lost 6 bases, the J end lost 5 bases, and 11 bases lay between the germline ends. The CDR3 consists of 13 residues. CDR1 and CDR2 (germline): MNHEY, SMNVEV (reference sequence).

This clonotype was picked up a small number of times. CDR3 coding DNA: TGTGCCAGCAGGCTGGGACTGTCTAGCTCCTACGAGCAGTACTTC. Amino acids: CASRLGLSSSYEQYF. The chain links TRBV12-3 or TRBV12-4 to TRBJ2-7, with a possible D match to TRBD2 (6 bases). The CDR3 is made up of 15 amino acids. V shed 6 bases and J shed 0 bases, with 15 bases lying between them.

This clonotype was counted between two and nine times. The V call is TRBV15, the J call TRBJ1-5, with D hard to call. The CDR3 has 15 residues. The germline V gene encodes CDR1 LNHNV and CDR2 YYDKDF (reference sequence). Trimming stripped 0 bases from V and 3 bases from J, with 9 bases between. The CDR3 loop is CATSRDRTDNQPQHF. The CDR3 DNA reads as TGTGCCACCAGCAGAGATCGAACAGACAATCAGCCCCAGCATTTT.

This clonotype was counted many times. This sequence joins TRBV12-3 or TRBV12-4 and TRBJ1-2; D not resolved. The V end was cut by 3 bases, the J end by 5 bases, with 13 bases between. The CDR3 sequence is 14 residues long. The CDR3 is CASSLTDNRYGYTF. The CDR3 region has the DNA TGTGCCAGCAGTTTGACCGACAACCGGTATGGCTACACCTTC.

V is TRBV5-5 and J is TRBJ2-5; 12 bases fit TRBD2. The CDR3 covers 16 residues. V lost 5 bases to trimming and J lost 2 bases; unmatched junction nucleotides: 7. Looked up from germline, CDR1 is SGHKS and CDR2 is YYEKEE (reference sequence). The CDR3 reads CASRPWTSGEQETQYF. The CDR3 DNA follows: TGTGCCAGCAGACCCTGGACTAGCGGGGAACAAGAGACCCAGTACTTC. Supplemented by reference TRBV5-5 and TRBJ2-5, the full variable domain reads DAGVTQSPTHLIKTRGQQVTLRCSPISGHKSVSWYQQVLGQGPQFIFQYYEKEERGRGNFPDRFSARQFPNYSSELNVNALLLGDSALYLCASRPWTSGEQETQYFGPGTRLLVL.

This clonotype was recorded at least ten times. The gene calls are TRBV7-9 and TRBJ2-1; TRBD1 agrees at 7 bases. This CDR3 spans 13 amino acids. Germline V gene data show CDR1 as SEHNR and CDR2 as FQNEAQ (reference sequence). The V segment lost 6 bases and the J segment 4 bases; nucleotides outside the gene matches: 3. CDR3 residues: CASSDREYNEQFF. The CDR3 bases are TGTGCCAGCAGTGACAGGGAATACAATGAGCAGTTCTTC.